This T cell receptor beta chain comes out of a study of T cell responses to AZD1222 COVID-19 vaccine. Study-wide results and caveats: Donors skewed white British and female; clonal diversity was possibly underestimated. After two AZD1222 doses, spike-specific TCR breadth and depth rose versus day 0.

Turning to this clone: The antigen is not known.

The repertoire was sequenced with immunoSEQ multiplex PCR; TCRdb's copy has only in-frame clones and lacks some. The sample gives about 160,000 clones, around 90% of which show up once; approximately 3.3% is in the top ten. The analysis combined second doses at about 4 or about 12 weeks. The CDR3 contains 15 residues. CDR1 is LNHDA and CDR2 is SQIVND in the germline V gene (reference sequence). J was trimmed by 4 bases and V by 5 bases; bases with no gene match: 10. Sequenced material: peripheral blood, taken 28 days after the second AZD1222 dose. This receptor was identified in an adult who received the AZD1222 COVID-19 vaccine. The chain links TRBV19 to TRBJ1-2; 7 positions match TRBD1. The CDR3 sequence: CASSFSTGRGYGYTF. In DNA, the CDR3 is TGTGCCAGTAGTTTCTCGACAGGGAGGGGCTATGGCTACACCTTC.